This T cell receptor beta chain was recovered during a study of PD-L1 blockade in urothelial cancer. Study summary: Atezolizumab at 1,200 mg intravenously every 3 weeks was started by patients in the mid-2010s.

The repertoire was sequenced with immunoSEQ multiplex PCR; TCRdb's copy has only in-frame clones and lacks some. In the table there are 50,000 to 70,000 clones, roughly 77% of which are singletons. The V end was cut by 4 bases, the J end by 7 bases, with 18 bases between. CDR1 and CDR2 from the germline V gene are SGDLS and YYNGEE. This CDR3 has 14 residues. Time point here: pretreatment peripheral blood. This receptor was identified in a man aged 65 to 79 with urothelial cancer. The V and J genes are TRBV9 and TRBJ2-7; TRBD2 is a possible D gene (5 bases). The input for sequencing was PBMCs, taken around atezolizumab (anti-PD-L1) treatment. The CDR3, as DNA: TGTGCCAGCAGCCCCCCGGGAAGATGGGTTGAGCAGTACTTC. It translates to CASSPPGRWVEQYF.